The 5 T cell receptor beta chains presented below share a single source sample, sequenced in a study of shared clonotypes between healthy human individuals. The protocol was immunoSEQ multiplex PCR, while the TCRdb copy is restricted to in-frame clones and leaves out a portion. The data show approximately 340,000 clones, 73% seen once. The sequenced sample was memory CD4+ T cells sorted from blood. Subset defined: CD45RA-negative fraction. These receptors all stem from a man aged 25-40 years in good health.

The rearrangement uses TRBV7-8 and TRBJ2-2; 7 positions agree with TRBD2. The V segment lost 5 bases and the J segment 2 bases; nucleotides outside the gene matches: 5. This CDR3 region has 15 residues. Germline lookup yields CDR1 SGHVS and CDR2 FQNEAQ. The CDR3 here is CASSARDYNTGELFF. Here the CDR3 DNA reads TGTGCCAGCAGCGCCCGGGACTATAACACCGGGGAGCTGTTTTTT.

The chain joins TRBV27 to TRBJ2-7; 7 nucleotides match TRBD1. This CDR3 has 14 amino acids. Germline lookup yields CDR1 MNHEY and CDR2 SMNVEV (reference sequence). V lost 5 bases, J lost 2 bases, and 6 bases stayed unmatched. The CDR3 DNA is TGTGCCAGCAGTCCGTACAGGGGCCCCTACGAGCAGTACTTC. Translation: CASSPYRGPYEQYF.

The chain carries TRBV5-1 and TRBJ2-7; 9 bases are shared with TRBD2. The J segment lost 5 bases and the V segment lost 0 bases, leaving 9 bases of the junction unmatched. The CDR3 runs to 16 residues. CDR1 is SGHRS and CDR2 is YFSETQ in the germline V gene. Written as DNA, the CDR3 is TGCGCCAGCAGCTTGGGCCGGGCTAGCGGGACCCACGAGCAGTACTTC. The encoded protein is CASSLGRASGTHEQYF.

The V call is TRBV5-1, the J call TRBJ1-1; a weak D match, TRBD1 (6 bases). The germline V gene encodes CDR1 SGHRS and CDR2 YFSETQ. V was cut by 4 bases and J by 1 base, with 11 bases left in between. The CDR3 contains 14 residues. The CDR3 DNA reads TGCGCCAGCAGCGAACAGGGTGGGAACACTGAAGCTTTCTTT. Protein product: CASSEQGGNTEAFF.

J is TRBJ2-5 and V is TRBV7-2; TRBD2 matches at 11 bases. After removal of 0 bases from V and 6 bases from J, the junction contained 12 bases not matched to a gene. The CDR3 loop spans 18 amino acids. Looked up from germline, CDR1 is SGHTA and CDR2 is FQGNSA. The CDR3 is CASSLAFGRLAGGKTQYF. The CDR3 nucleotides read TGTGCCAGCAGCTTAGCGTTTGGGAGGCTAGCGGGAGGAAAGACCCAGTACTTC.